The clone carrying this T cell receptor beta chain was observed a few times. The data belong to a study of cytomegalovirus exposure and HLA in healthy donors. Germline lookup yields CDR1 MNHNY and CDR2 SVGAGI (reference sequence). The J segment lost 4 bases and the V segment lost 6 bases, leaving 9 bases of the junction unmatched. This CDR3 region has 15 residues. 60 Vbeta and 13 Jbeta primers were used in PCR. This table comes from immunoSEQ multiplex PCR, and its TCRdb copy is limited to in-frame clones, with some not included. Among approximately 180,000 clones listed, roughly 70% were seen once. This clonotype was sampled from a male donor in good health and CMV-seronegative. Sequenced sample: PBMCs. This rearrangement joins TRBV6-6 to TRBJ1-2, with 9 bases identical to TRBD1. As DNA, the CDR3 is TGTGCCAGCAGCGACCAGGGACAGGGAACCTATGGCTACACCTTC. This codes for CASSDQGQGTYGYTF.